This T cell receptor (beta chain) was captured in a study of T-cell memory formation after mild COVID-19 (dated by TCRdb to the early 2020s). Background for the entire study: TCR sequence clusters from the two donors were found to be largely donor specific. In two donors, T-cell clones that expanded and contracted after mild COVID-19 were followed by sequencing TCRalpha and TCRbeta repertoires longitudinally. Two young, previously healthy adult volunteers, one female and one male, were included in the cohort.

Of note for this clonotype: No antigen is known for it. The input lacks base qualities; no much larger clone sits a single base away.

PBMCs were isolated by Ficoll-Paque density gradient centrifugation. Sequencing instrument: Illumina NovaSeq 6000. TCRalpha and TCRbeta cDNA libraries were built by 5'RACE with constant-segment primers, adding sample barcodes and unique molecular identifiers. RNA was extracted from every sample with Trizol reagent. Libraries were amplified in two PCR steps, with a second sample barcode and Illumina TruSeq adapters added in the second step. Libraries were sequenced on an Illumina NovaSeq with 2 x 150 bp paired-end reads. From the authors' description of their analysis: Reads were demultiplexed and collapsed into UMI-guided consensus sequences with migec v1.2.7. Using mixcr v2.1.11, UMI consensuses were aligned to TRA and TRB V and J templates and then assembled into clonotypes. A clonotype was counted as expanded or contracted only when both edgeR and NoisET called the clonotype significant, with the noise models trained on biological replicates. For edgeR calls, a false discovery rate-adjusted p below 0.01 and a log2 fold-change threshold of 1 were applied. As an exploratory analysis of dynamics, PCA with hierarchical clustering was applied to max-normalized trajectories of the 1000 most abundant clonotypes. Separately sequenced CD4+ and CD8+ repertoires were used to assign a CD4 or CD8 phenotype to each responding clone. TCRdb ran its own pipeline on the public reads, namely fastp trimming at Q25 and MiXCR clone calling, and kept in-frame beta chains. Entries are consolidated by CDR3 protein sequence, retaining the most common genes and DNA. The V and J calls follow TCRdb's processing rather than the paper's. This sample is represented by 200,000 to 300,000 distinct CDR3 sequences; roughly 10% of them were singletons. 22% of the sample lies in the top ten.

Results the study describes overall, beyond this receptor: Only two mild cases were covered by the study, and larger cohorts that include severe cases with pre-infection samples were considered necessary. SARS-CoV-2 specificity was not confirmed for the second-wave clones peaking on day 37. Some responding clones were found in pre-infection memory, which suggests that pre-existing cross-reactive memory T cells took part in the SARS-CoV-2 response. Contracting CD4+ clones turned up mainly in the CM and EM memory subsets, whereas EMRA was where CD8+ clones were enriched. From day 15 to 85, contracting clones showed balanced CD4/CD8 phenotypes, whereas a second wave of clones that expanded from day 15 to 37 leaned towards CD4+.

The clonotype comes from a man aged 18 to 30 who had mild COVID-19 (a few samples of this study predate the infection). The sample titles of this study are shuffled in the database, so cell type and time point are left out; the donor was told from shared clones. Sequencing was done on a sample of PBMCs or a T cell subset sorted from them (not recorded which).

The nucleotides read TGTGCCAGCAGTGATGGGCCCTCTGGGGCCAACGTCCTGACTTTC. Its protein product is CASSDGPSGANVLTF. The rearranged chain carries TRBV2 and TRBJ2-6; the D gene identity is not certain. CDR1 and CDR2 are drawn from the germline V gene: SNHLY, FYNNEI. V loses 3 bases, J loses 0 bases, and the germline ends lie 6 bases apart. The CDR3, cysteine through phenylalanine, is 15 amino acids long. Only the CDR3 DNA stays, 45 bases, in frame from base 1.